Presented here are 24 T cell receptor beta chains from one specimen sequenced in a study of blood T cells in healthy people across ages. For the second PCR, which ran for roughly 6 to 12 cycles, a sample-barcoded 5' primer and a J-beta primer mix were used. One entry per CDR3 protein, called by TCRdb with MiXCR from the 5' RACE reads. The profile shows about 800,000 distinct CDR3 sequences, over 45% of them singletons. Sequencing used blood. The source is a man aged 25 to 40 in good health.

The chain carries TRBV5-1 and TRBJ2-3; D is perhaps TRBD2 (5 bases). Germline-derived CDR1 and CDR2 are SGHRS and YFSETQ. The V end lost 1 base, the J end lost 1 base, and 16 bases lay between the germline ends. The CDR3 is 17 residues long. The CDR3 is CASSLYYRRVRTDTQYF. The CDR3 DNA reads TGCGCCAGCAGCTTGTATTATAGGCGGGTTCGCACAGATACGCAGTATTTT.

The chain couples TRBV12-5 to TRBJ2-1, with 7 bases aligning to TRBD2. The CDR3 runs 14 residues. Germline CDR1 is LGHNT and CDR2 is FRNRAP. After removal of 10 bases from V and 5 bases from J, the junction contained 11 bases not matched to a gene. CDR3 bases: TGTGCTACCTCCTTTAGCGGGTGGGACAATGAGCAGTTCTTC. It yields the protein CATSFSGWDNEQFF.

Notes on this clonotype: One end of the junction fails to match germline, which may point to a read error. The CDR3 DNA follows: TGTGCCAACAGCTTAGGGACAAGTGCGGGAGGGCCCTTGTCGCCCATGAACAATGAGCAGTTCTTC. Amino acids: CANSLGTSAGGPLSPMNNEQFF. The chain joins TRBV11-1 to TRBJ2-1; 9 bases map to TRBD2. The germline V gene has CDR1 SGHAT and CDR2 FQDESV (reference sequence). This CDR3 has 22 amino acids.

This clonotype was seen only a few times. The chain combines TRBV30 with TRBJ2-7, with D perhaps matching TRBD1 (6 bases). Germline V gene sequence: CDR1 GTSNPN, CDR2 SVGIG (reference sequence). Deletions cut 0 bases from V and 5 bases from J, with 11 bases between. CDR3 size: 13 residues. This CDR3 is CAWSVLAGDEQYF. In nucleotides, the CDR3 is TGTGCCTGGAGTGTACTGGCAGGGGACGAGCAGTACTTC.

The V call is TRBV18, the J call TRBJ1-6; 10 bases line up with TRBD1. V lost 1 base, J lost 6 bases, and 12 bases stayed unmatched. Germline V gene lookup returns CDR1 KGHSH and CDR2 LQKENI. CDR3 length equals 19 residues. The CDR3 nucleotides read TGTGCCAGCTCACCACAATCCTCAACCGGGACAGGGGTTAATTCACCCCTCCACTTT. Protein sequence: CASSPQSSTGTGVNSPLHF.

The chain has TRBV12-5 and TRBJ2-1; 7 bases fit TRBD1. J was trimmed by 7 bases and V by 7 bases; bases with no gene match: 13. This CDR3 is 15 amino acids long. CDR1 LGHNT and CDR2 FRNRAP come from the germline V gene. The chain's CDR3 is CASATGETGWNEQFF. CDR3 DNA: TGTGCTAGTGCCACCGGGGAGACAGGGTGGAATGAGCAGTTCTTC.

The V call is TRBV21-1, the J call TRBJ2-7; the table assigns TRBD2, which was not confirmed against the DNA. TRBV21-1 is a recognized pseudogene. The CDR3 length is 15 residues. CDR3 sequence (DNA): TGTGCCAGCACCCTCCAGGACAGGACCTTCTACGAGCAGTACTTC. Encoded protein: CASTLQDRTFYEQYF.

This clonotype has ten or more counts. The chain uses TRBV7-8 and TRBJ2-1; D is uncertain. This CDR3 comprises 14 residues. Between the trimmed V and J ends, which lost 5 bases and 3 bases, there was a span of 11 bases. Germline CDR1 and CDR2: SGHVS and FQNEAQ. The chain's CDR3 is CASSDIVGYNEQFF. DNA for the CDR3: TGTGCCAGCAGCGACATAGTGGGCTACAATGAGCAGTTCTTC. The complete variable domain, with remaining parts taken from reference TRBV7-8 and TRBJ2-1, reads GAGVSQSPRYKVAKRGQDVALRCDPISGHVSLFWYQQALGQGPEFLTYFQNEAQLDKSGLPSDRFFAERPEGSVSTLKIQRTQQEDSAVYLCASSDIVGYNEQFFGPGTRLTVL.

As concerns this clonotype: Given a much more abundant clone one base away, this may be a read error. This chain connects TRBV7-2 to TRBJ2-1, with D perhaps TRBD2 (5 bases). There are 15 residues in the CDR3. V shed 0 bases and J shed 8 bases, with 14 bases lying between them. Germline values: CDR1 SGHTA, CDR2 FQGNSA. The CDR3 is CASSLARATWDEQFF. In DNA, the CDR3 is TGTGCCAGCAGCTTAGCGAGGGCAACGTGGGATGAGCAGTTCTTC. The full variable domain, with the rest looked up from reference TRBV7-2 and TRBJ2-1, is GAGVSQSPSNKVTEKGKDVELRCDPISGHTALYWYRQSLGQGLEFLIYFQGNSAPDKSGLPSDRFSAERTGGSVSTLTIQRTQQEDSAVYLCASSLARATWDEQFFGPGTRLTVL.

The rearrangement joins TRBV28 to TRBJ2-1; TRBD2 agrees at 7 bases. In germline, CDR1 is MDHEN, CDR2 SYDVKM. V lost 7 bases, J lost 14 bases, and 8 bases stayed unmatched. This CDR3 is built from 11 residues. The DNA of the CDR3 is TGTGCCAGCACCAATTGGGGGGGGGAGTTCTTC. This gives the protein CASTNWGGEFF.

The V call is TRBV7-2, the J call TRBJ1-1; the D gene is possibly TRBD1 (5 bases). The ends were cut back, 1 base at V and 4 bases at J, with 16 bases in the middle. CDR1 is SGHTA, CDR2 FQGNSA, per germline. The CDR3 consists of 16 residues. CDR3: CASSLEGRFGGTEAFF. CDR3 nucleotide sequence: TGTGCCAGCAGCTTAGAGGGCAGGTTTGGGGGCACTGAAGCTTTCTTT.

The V call is TRBV3-1, the J call TRBJ2-3, with 8 bases matching TRBD1. This CDR3 region has 16 residues. Trimming removed 0 bases from V and 2 bases from J; junction bases left unmatched: 4. Germline V CDR1 and CDR2: LGHDT, YNNKEL (reference sequence). DNA for the CDR3: TGTGCCAGCAGCCAAGATGGGACAGGCCTCACAGATACGCAGTATTTT. This encodes CASSQDGTGLTDTQYF.

V usage is TRBV9 and J usage is TRBJ1-2; TRBD1 matches at 7 bases. The trim removed 2 bases at V and 3 bases at J, leaving 4 bases unmatched. The CDR3 is 14 residues long. From germline, CDR1 is SGDLS and CDR2 YYNGEE. In nucleotides, the CDR3 is TGTGCCAGCAGCGTGACAGGGCTCGACTATGGCTACACCTTC. Protein product: CASSVTGLDYGYTF.

The J gene is TRBJ2-1, the V gene TRBV27, with D unclear. The CDR3 length is 14 residues. Looked up from germline, CDR1 is MNHEY and CDR2 is SMNVEV (reference sequence). Trimming took off 10 bases at V and 5 bases at J, with 18 bases between the two ends. CDR3 sequence: CATKRARTDNEQFF. For the CDR3, the DNA is TGTGCCACCAAAAGGGCCCGCACAGACAATGAGCAGTTCTTC.

V is TRBV7-2 and J is TRBJ2-1; the D gene is possibly TRBD2 (6 bases). Germline CDR1 and CDR2: SGHTA and FQGNSA. Trimming stripped 4 bases from V and 8 bases from J, with 18 bases between. This CDR3 contains 15 residues. The CDR3 here is CASSSTGVGYDEQFF. CDR3 bases: TGTGCCAGCAGCTCCACGGGAGTGGGGTATGATGAGCAGTTCTTC.

The gene calls are TRBV5-8 and TRBJ2-7; TRBD2 matches 7 bases. After removal of 2 bases from V and 4 bases from J, the junction contained 6 bases not matched to a gene. The length of the CDR3 is 14 residues. Germline V gene lookup returns CDR1 SGHTS and CDR2 YDEGEE. Here the CDR3 DNA reads TGTGCCAGCAGCTTCTGGGGACTACCATACGAGCAGTACTTC. Its protein product is CASSFWGLPYEQYF.

The rearrangement uses TRBV7-2 and TRBJ2-5; D is possibly TRBD2 (5 bases). V was cut by 6 bases and J by 4 bases, with 15 bases left in between. CDR3 length: 14 amino acids. Germline CDR1 SGHTA, CDR2 FQGNSA. CDR3 protein: CASSSSRRTETQYF. The DNA for the CDR3 is TGTGCCAGCAGTTCCTCCAGGAGGACAGAGACCCAGTACTTC.

The CDR3 DNA reads as TGTGCCAGCATGAGGAGGGGCCTACCTCCTTCGGGGTCTCAGGAGACCCAGTACTTC. Encoded protein: CASMRRGLPPSGSQETQYF. The rearrangement uses TRBV27 and TRBJ2-5; weak D call: TRBD2 (6 bases). The CDR3 is 19 residues long. V was shortened by 7 bases and J by 5 bases, with 32 bases between the two germline ends. CDR1 and CDR2 from the germline V gene are MNHEY and SMNVEV (reference sequence).

V gene TRBV6-6 combines with J gene TRBJ1-5; D unresolved. This CDR3 region has 13 residues. Trimming stripped 5 bases from V and 6 bases from J, with 11 bases between. Germline lookup yields CDR1 MNHNY and CDR2 SVGAGI (reference sequence). This CDR3 reads CASSQGLAQPQHF. CDR3 coding DNA: TGTGCCAGCAGTCAAGGGTTGGCTCAGCCCCAGCATTTT.

V gene TRBV11-2 combines with J gene TRBJ2-1; tentatively, D is TRBD2 (6 bases). V shed 2 bases and J shed 5 bases, with 19 bases lying between them. This CDR3 contains 17 residues. Per germline, CDR1 SGHAT and CDR2 FQNNGV. Here the CDR3 DNA reads TGTGCCAGCAGCTTAAATACCCACGCTCGGGGGAACAATGAGCAGTTCTTC. This translates into CASSLNTHARGNNEQFF.

Comment on this clonotype: Sequence at one end of the junction differs from germline and may be a read error. The V gene is TRBV20-1, the J gene TRBJ2-6; D gene unclear. The CDR3 extends over 15 amino acids. From germline, CDR1 is DFQATT and CDR2 SNEGSKA (reference sequence). CDR3 DNA sequence: TGCAGTGCTAGAATCGGCGGTTCTGGGGTCAACGTCCTGACTTTC. It translates to CSARIGGSGVNVLTF.

V usage is TRBV18 and J usage is TRBJ1-2, with D unresolved. Germline-derived CDR1 and CDR2 are KGHSH and LQKENI. Trimming left V 2 bases short and J 2 bases short, with 12 bases between. The CDR3 runs to 15 residues. CDR3 region: CASSPGGAGNYGYTF. The CDR3 DNA follows: TGTGCCAGCTCACCAGGAGGCGCTGGGAACTATGGCTACACCTTC.

This clonotype was seen just once. The rearrangement joins TRBV27 to TRBJ1-5; TRBD1 is a possible D gene (5 bases). This CDR3 spans 15 amino acids. Trimming removed 5 bases at V and 4 bases at J, with 15 bases between. Germline assignment: CDR1 MNHEY and CDR2 SMNVEV (reference sequence). CDR3 nucleotides: TGTGCCAGCAGTATAACCCCCCAGGGTAATCAGCCCCAGCATTTT. It specifies CASSITPQGNQPQHF.

The rearrangement joins TRBV2 to TRBJ1-2, with 10 positions matching TRBD1. Germline lookup yields CDR1 SNHLY and CDR2 FYNNEI. CDR3 length equals 14 residues. V shed 6 bases, J shed 6 bases, and the junction held 7 bases outside the gene matches. DNA of the CDR3: TGTGCCAGCAGGGAGCCCGGGACAGGGGATGGCTACACCTTC. It translates to CASREPGTGDGYTF.